This T cell receptor beta chain came from a study of cytomegalovirus exposure and HLA in healthy donors. Overall study findings and caveats: For presence/absence analyses, sequencing depth was assumed to be roughly uniform across donors. CMV serostatus was the only immune exposure information that was available. A likely sequencing artifact accounted for one observed cluster of highly shared sequence variants. Overall, 164 TCR beta chains were annotated as cytomegalovirus-associated.

This clone was counted a single time. Antigen: not known. Trimming cost V 0 bases and J 7 bases, with 10 bases left between them. The germline V gene encodes CDR1 SGHRS and CDR2 YFSETQ. The CDR3 length is 14 residues. Researchers ran the PCR with 60 Vbeta and 13 Jbeta primers. Libraries were prepared by immunoSEQ multiplex PCR; TCRdb keeps only in-frame clonotypes and omits some of them. This table holds approximately 140,000 clones, 65% to 80% found once. Sample: PBMCs. The V gene is TRBV5-1, the J gene TRBJ2-2; D remains ambiguous. This TCR was sampled from a man aged 40-50 years in good health and CMV-seropositive. This CDR3 reads CASSLGQDRGELFF. The CDR3 region has the DNA TGCGCCAGCAGCTTGGGGCAGGATCGCGGGGAGCTGTTTTTT.